The T cell receptor (beta chain) described here comes from a study of shared clonotypes between healthy human individuals. Study background: In total, the donors were two women and a few men aged 18 to 49.

As regards this clone: The antigen is not known.

Trimming pared 0 bases from V and 0 bases from J, leaving 14 bases between. CDR3 length: 17 amino acids. CDR1 is SGHTS and CDR2 is YDEGEE in the germline V gene. Investigators spread the genomic DNA of each subset evenly over several immunoSEQ plates. A roughly 200 ng quantity of DNA, 25,000 to 30,000 T cell genomes, went into the sorted-subset replicate PCRs. Sequencing was performed with immunoSEQ multiplex PCR; in TCRdb, only in-frame clones are kept and a portion is missing. The sample lists around 1.6 million clones, roughly 98% occurring once. Study-level results: The small donor group covered limited genetic and exposure diversity.

Sequencing input: naive CD4+ T cells sorted from blood. Subset denoted: CD45RA+ positively selected. This sequence originates from a man aged 30-40 years in good health. This chain uses TRBV5-8 with TRBJ2-3, with D tentatively TRBD1 (6 bases). This CDR3 reads CASSLASTGLSTDTQYF. The CDR3 DNA sequence: TGTGCCAGCAGCTTGGCTTCAACAGGGTTAAGCACAGATACGCAGTATTTT.